This T cell receptor (beta chain) was documented in a study of blood T cells in healthy people across ages. Sample-barcoded 5' priming and a J-beta primer mix drove a second PCR of 7 to 11 cycles. Each TCR beta cDNA got a 12-nucleotide random molecular identifier. TCRdb reanalysed the 5' RACE reads using MiXCR and keeps one entry per CDR3 protein. The sample carries fewer than 900,000 distinct CDR3 sequences, about half recorded once. The CDR3 contains 16 residues. V shed 3 bases and J shed 0 bases, with 17 bases lying between them. From germline, CDR1 is SQVTM and CDR2 ANQGSEA. They isolated at least 6 million PBMCs from each sample.

This receptor was taken from a woman aged 60-75 years in good health. Sequencing was carried out using blood. J is TRBJ1-1 and V is TRBV29-1; D is possibly TRBD1 (5 bases). CDR3 DNA: TGCAGCGTTGATGAGGGGTGGGGGGGGATGAACACTGAAGCTTTCTTT. Its translation is CSVDEGWGGMNTEAFF.